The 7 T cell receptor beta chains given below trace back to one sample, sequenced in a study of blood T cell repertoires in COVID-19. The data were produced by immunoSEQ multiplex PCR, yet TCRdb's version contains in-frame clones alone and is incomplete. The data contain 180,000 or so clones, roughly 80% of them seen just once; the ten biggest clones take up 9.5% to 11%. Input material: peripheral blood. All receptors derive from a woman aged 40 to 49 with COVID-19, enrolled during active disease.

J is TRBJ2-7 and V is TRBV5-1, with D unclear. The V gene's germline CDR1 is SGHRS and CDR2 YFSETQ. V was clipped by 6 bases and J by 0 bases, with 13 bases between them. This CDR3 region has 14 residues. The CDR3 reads CASKEQPSSYEQYF. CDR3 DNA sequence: TGCGCCAGCAAAGAACAGCCGAGCTCCTACGAGCAGTACTTC.

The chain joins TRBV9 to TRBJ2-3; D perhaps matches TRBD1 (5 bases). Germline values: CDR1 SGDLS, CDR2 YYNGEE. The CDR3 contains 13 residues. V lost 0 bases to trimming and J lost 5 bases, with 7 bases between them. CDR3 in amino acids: CASSVEQGDTQYF. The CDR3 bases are TGTGCCAGCAGCGTAGAGCAGGGAGATACGCAGTATTTT.

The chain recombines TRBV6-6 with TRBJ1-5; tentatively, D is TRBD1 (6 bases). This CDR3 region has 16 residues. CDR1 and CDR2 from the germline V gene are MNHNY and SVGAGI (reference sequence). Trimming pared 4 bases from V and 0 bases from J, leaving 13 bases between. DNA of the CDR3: TGTGCCAGCAGTTCCCTAGACAGGTTTAGCAATCAGCCCCAGCATTTT. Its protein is CASSSLDRFSNQPQHF.

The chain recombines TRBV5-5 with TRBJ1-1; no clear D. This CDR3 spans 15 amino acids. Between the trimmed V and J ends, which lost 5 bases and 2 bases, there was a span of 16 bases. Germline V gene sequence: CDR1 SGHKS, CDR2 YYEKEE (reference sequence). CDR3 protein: CASRALGTDNTEAFF. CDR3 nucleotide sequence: TGTGCCAGCAGAGCGTTAGGTACCGACAACACTGAAGCTTTCTTT.

The CDR3 DNA reads as TGTGCCAGCAGCCGTGGGACTAGCGGATACAATGAGCAGTTCTTC. It codes for CASSRGTSGYNEQFF. The genes are TRBV7-2 and TRBJ2-1, with TRBD2 identical over 11 bases. V dropped 5 bases and J dropped 4; count of bases not matched to a gene: 4. From germline, CDR1 is SGHTA and CDR2 FQGNSA. The CDR3 contains 15 residues.

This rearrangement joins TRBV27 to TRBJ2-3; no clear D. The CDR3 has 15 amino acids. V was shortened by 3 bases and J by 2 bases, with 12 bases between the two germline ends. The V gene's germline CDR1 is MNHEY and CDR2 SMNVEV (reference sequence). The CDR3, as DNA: TGTGCCAGCAGTTTGTTCGGGTTCCCCACAGATACGCAGTATTTT. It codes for CASSLFGFPTDTQYF.

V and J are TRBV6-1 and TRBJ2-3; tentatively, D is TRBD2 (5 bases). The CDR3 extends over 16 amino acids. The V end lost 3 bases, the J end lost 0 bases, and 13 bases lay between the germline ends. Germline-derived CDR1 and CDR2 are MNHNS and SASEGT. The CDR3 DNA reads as TGTGCCAGCAGTGACCTCGACGGCGGGAGCACAGATACGCAGTATTTT. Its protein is CASSDLDGGSTDTQYF.